These 20 T cell receptor beta chains were all obtained from the same sample, sequenced in a study of cytomegalovirus exposure and HLA in healthy donors. PCR amplification relied on 60 Vbeta primers (plus 13 Jbeta primers). Using immunoSEQ multiplex PCR, the repertoire was profiled, and TCRdb retains in-frame clones only, with some absent. This sample has 50,000 to 55,000 clones, with about 70% found just once. Sequenced: PBMCs. The receptors were sampled from a woman between 45 and 65 years old in good health and CMV-seropositive.

The CDR3 sequence: CASSHSVSGAYEQYF. DNA for the CDR3: TGTGCCAGCAGCCATTCCGTTAGCGGGGCCTACGAGCAGTACTTC. The chain uses TRBV11-2 and TRBJ2-7; 8 nucleotides match TRBD2. With 5 bases clipped from V and 2 bases from J, the junction kept 8 bases outside the gene matches. The germline V gene encodes CDR1 SGHAT and CDR2 FQNNGV. The CDR3 runs 15 residues.

This chain uses TRBV12-5 with TRBJ2-6; D is ambiguous. Trimming stripped 11 bases from V and 0 bases from J, with 23 bases between. Germline V gives CDR1 LGHNT, CDR2 FRNRAP. This CDR3 is 18 amino acids long. The CDR3 DNA is TGTGCTCCTCCCCCAACTCCCCGAAGTCACTCTGGGGCCAACGTCCTGACTTTC. It translates to CAPPPTPRSHSGANVLTF.

This clone was seen only a few times. The V call is TRBV6-5, the J call TRBJ1-2; D is uncertain. The CDR3 loop spans 13 amino acids. V was cut by 2 bases and J by 6 bases, with 10 bases left in between. The V gene's germline CDR1 is MNHEY and CDR2 SVGAGI. The CDR3 DNA is TGTGCCAGCAGTTACGCAGAGGAAGATGGCTACACCTTC. As protein: CASSYAEEDGYTF.

V is TRBV6-6 and J is TRBJ2-5, with TRBD2 as a possible D gene (6 bases). This CDR3 spans 14 amino acids. V gave up 4 bases and J gave up 5 bases, with 14 bases separating them. CDR1 MNHNY and CDR2 SVGAGI come from the germline V gene (reference sequence). The CDR3, as DNA: TGTGCCAGCAGTTCGGAGCGGGCCTATGAGACCCAGTACTTC. Translated, it gives CASSSERAYETQYF.

The chain links TRBV19 to TRBJ1-1; D is undetermined. The germline gives CDR1 LNHDA, CDR2 SQIVND (reference sequence). V was cut by 1 base and J by 1 base, with 13 bases left in between. This CDR3 contains 16 residues. CDR3 amino acids: CASSIGEARGNTEAFF. The CDR3 region has the DNA TGTGCCAGTAGTATAGGGGAGGCACGGGGGAACACTGAAGCTTTCTTT.

The table lists this clone with a few counts. The chain joins TRBV4-3 to TRBJ1-2; 8 bases match TRBD1. V lost 4 bases and J lost 1; bases outside the gene matches: 5. This CDR3 has 15 amino acids. CDR1 is LGHNA and CDR2 is YSLEER in the germline V gene. The CDR3 spells CASSRGTGINYGYTF. The CDR3, as DNA: TGCGCCAGCAGCCGAGGGACAGGAATTAACTATGGCTACACCTTC.

The rearrangement uses TRBV4-3 and TRBJ2-3; 7 nucleotides agree with TRBD2. Looked up from germline, CDR1 is LGHNA and CDR2 is YSLEER. The CDR3 is 16 amino acids. V was pared by 0 bases and J by 4 bases, with 7 bases of the junction left unmatched. For the CDR3, the DNA is TGCGCCAGCAGCCAAGAATCGGCAGGGAGGGCAGATACGCAGTATTTT. Its translation is CASSQESAGRADTQYF.

This chain uses TRBV19 with TRBJ1-2; unclear D gene. The CDR3 runs 12 residues. Germline V gene lookup returns CDR1 LNHDA and CDR2 SQIVND (reference sequence). The V end lost 2 bases, the J end lost 13 bases, and 14 bases lay between the germline ends. The CDR3 spells CASSIPRGRCTF. DNA for the CDR3: TGTGCCAGTAGTATACCAAGAGGGCGGTGCACCTTC.

The chain is built from TRBV7-2 and TRBJ1-1; D not resolved. Germline V CDR1 and CDR2: SGHTA, FQGNSA. V was pared by 1 base and J by 3 bases, with 12 bases between. This CDR3 comprises 15 residues. The CDR3 DNA reads as TGTGCCAGCAGCTTAGATGGGTTTCGGGACACTGAAGCTTTCTTT. Amino acid sequence: CASSLDGFRDTEAFF.

This chain connects TRBV19 to TRBJ2-1; the D gene is possibly TRBD2 (5 bases). Between the trimmed V and J ends, which lost 6 bases and 5 bases, there was a span of 14 bases. The CDR3 extends over 14 amino acids. The germline gives CDR1 LNHDA, CDR2 SQIVND (reference sequence). For the CDR3, the DNA is TGTGCCAGTAGCCTTCGGGGAATTGACAATGAGCAGTTCTTC. Protein: CASSLRGIDNEQFF.

This clone was counted once. The rearrangement links TRBV11-3 to TRBJ1-1, with 7 bases that match TRBD1. Germline V gene lookup returns CDR1 SGHNT and CDR2 YENEEA. The CDR3 contains 14 residues. Germline trimming cut 5 bases from V and 6 bases from J; bases unmatched to any gene: 9. The CDR3 reads CASSPGGTLSEAFF. The CDR3 DNA is TGTGCCAGCAGCCCAGGGGGAACCCTTTCTGAAGCTTTCTTT. Full variable domain (missing parts from reference TRBV11-3 and TRBJ1-1): EAGVVQSPRYKIIEKKQPVAFWCNPISGHNTLYWYLQNLGQGPELLIRYENEEAVDDSQLPKDRFSAERLKGVDSTLKIQPAELGDSAVYLCASSPGGTLSEAFFGQGTRLTVV.

The chain has TRBV7-9 and TRBJ2-3; 9 bases line up with TRBD1. CDR3 length: 15 amino acids. The ends lost 5 bases at V and 6 bases at J; junction bases unmatched: 9. Germline loops: CDR1 SEHNR, CDR2 FQNEAQ (reference sequence). The CDR3 here is CASSLGQGLVDTQYF. DNA for the CDR3: TGTGCCAGCAGCCTAGGACAGGGGCTAGTGGATACGCAGTATTTT.

In its sample, this clone was seen once. The V call is TRBV15, the J call TRBJ2-7, with 11 nucleotides matching TRBD1. This CDR3 spans 17 amino acids. CDR1 is LNHNV and CDR2 is YYDKDF in the germline V gene (reference sequence). V gave up 0 bases and J gave up 8 bases; unmatched junction bases: 12. The CDR3 is CATSRDLGTGGAVQQYF. The DNA for the CDR3 is TGTGCCACCAGCAGAGATCTTGGGACAGGGGGGGCCGTCCAGCAGTACTTC.

Comments on this clone: It is likely a read error: a sequence one base away is far more abundant. V is TRBV13 and J is TRBJ2-1; 9 bases map to TRBD2. The CDR3 loop spans 16 amino acids. Per germline, CDR1 PRHDT and CDR2 FYEKMQ (reference sequence). Losses at the gene ends were 5 bases for V and 3 bases for J; bases not matched to a gene: 8. CDR3 DNA sequence: TGTGCCAGCAGCGTTAGCGGGAGTTGGTACTACAATGAGCAGTTCTTC. It specifies CASSVSGSWYYNEQFF.

The table lists this clone with a few counts. The chain combines TRBV5-4 with TRBJ1-2; a weak D match, TRBD1 (6 bases). The CDR3 covers 14 residues. The germline CDR1 and CDR2 sequences are SGHNT and YYREEE (reference sequence). V was cut by 3 bases and J by 3 bases, with 12 bases left in between. The CDR3 protein is CASSSETGYYGYTF. Written as DNA, the CDR3 is TGTGCCAGCAGCTCCGAGACAGGATACTATGGCTACACCTTC.

V usage is TRBV28 and J usage is TRBJ2-1; D gene unclear. CDR1 is MDHEN and CDR2 is SYDVKM in the germline V gene. The CDR3 covers 14 residues. Deletions cut 1 base from V and 7 bases from J, with 11 bases between. The CDR3 region has the DNA TGTGCCAGCAGTTTATCCCCTAGTTTTAATGAGCAGTTCTTC. This codes for CASSLSPSFNEQFF.

The V call is TRBV7-2, the J call TRBJ1-3; D may be TRBD1 (5 bases). Trimming took 5 bases from V and 4 from J, leaving 12 bases between them. The CDR3 extends over 14 amino acids. CDR1 is SGHTA and CDR2 is FQGNSA in the germline V gene. The CDR3 DNA reads TGTGCCAGCAGCCCGACAGTTACCGGAAACACCATATATTTT. This encodes CASSPTVTGNTIYF.

This chain connects TRBV5-6 to TRBJ2-1; TRBD2 matches at 9 bases. CDR3 size: 16 residues. V dropped 0 bases and J dropped 0; count of bases not matched to a gene: 1. Germline V gives CDR1 SGHDT, CDR2 YYEEEE. The CDR3 DNA is TGTGCCAGCAGCTTGGCTAGCGGGGTCTCCTACAATGAGCAGTTCTTC. Translating it yields CASSLASGVSYNEQFF.

This clone was found a few times. The V gene is TRBV18, the J gene TRBJ1-1; D is unclear. Trimming pared 5 bases from V and 3 bases from J, leaving 7 bases between. CDR3 length equals 12 residues. CDR1 is KGHSH and CDR2 is LQKENI in the germline V gene. As DNA, the CDR3 is TGTGCCAGCTCATACATGGACACTGAAGCTTTCTTT. Translating it yields CASSYMDTEAFF. The complete variable domain, with remaining parts taken from reference TRBV18 and TRBJ1-1, reads NAGVMQNPRHLVRRRGQEARLRCSPMKGHSHVYWYRQLPEEGLKFMVYLQKENIIDESGMPKERFSAEFPKEGPSILRIQQVVRGDSAAYFCASSYMDTEAFFGQGTRLTVV.

The CDR3 protein is CASSLFSGGRKDEQFF. CDR3 nucleotides: TGTGCCAGCAGCTTGTTTAGCGGGGGTCGTAAGGACGAGCAGTTCTTC. The genes are TRBV5-6 and TRBJ2-1, with TRBD2 matching over 9 bases. Looked up from germline, CDR1 is SGHDT and CDR2 is YYEEEE. This CDR3 region has 16 residues. The V and J ends lost 1 base and 10 bases, in that order; junction bases with no gene match: 12.